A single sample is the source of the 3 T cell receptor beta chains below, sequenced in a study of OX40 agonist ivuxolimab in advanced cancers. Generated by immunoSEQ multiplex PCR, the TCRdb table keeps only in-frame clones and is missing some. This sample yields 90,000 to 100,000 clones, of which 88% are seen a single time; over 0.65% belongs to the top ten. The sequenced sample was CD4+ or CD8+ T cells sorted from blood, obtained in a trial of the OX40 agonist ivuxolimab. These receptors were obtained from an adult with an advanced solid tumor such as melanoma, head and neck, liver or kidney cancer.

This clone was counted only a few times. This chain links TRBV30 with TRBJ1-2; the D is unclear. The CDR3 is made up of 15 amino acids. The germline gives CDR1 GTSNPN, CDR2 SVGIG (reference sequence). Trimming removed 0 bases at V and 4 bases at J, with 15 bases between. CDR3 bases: TGTGCCTGGAGTGTACATCTTCGGGAAGGCTATGGCTACACCTTC. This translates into CAWSVHLREGYGYTF.

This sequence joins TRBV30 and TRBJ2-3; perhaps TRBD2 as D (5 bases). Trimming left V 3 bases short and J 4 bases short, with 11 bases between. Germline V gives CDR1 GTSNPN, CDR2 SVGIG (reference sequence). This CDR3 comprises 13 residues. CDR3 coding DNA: TGTGCCTGGAGGTTAGGGAGCGCAGATACGCAGTATTTT. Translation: CAWRLGSADTQYF.

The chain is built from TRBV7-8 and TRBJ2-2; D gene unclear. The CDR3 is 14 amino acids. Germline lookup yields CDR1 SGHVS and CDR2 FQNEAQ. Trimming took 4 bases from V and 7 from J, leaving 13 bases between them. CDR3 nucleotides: TGTGCCAGCAGCTCCCGACAATCGGGCGGGGAGCTGTTTTTT. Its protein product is CASSSRQSGGELFF.